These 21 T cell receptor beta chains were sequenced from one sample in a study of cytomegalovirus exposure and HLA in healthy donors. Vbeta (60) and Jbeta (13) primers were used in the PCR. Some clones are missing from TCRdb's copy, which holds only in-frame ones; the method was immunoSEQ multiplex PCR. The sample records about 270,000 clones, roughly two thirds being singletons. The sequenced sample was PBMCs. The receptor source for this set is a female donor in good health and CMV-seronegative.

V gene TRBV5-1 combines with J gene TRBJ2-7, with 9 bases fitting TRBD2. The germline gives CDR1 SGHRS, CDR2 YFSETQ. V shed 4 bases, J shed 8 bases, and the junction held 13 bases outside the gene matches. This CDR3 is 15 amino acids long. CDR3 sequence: CASSPLGAGGNQQYF. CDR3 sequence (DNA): TGCGCCAGCAGCCCCCTCGGGGCGGGAGGGAATCAGCAGTACTTC. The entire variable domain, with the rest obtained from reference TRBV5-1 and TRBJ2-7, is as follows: KAGVTQTPRYLIKTRGQQVTLSCSPISGHRSVSWYQQTPGQGLQFLFEYFSETQRNKGNFPGRFSGRQFSNSRSEMNVSTLELGDSALYLCASSPLGAGGNQQYFGPGTRLTVT.

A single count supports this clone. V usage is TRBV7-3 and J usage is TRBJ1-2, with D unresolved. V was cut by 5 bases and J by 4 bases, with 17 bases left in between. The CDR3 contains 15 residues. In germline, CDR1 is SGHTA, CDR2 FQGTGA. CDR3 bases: TGTGCCAGCAGCCCCACAGCGGGAGGAGGCTATGGCTACACCTTC. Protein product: CASSPTAGGGYGYTF.

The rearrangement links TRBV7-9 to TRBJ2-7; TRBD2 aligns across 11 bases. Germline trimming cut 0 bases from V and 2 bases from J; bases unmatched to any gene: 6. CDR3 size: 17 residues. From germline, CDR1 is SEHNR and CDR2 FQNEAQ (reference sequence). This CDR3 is CASSLAGLADRAYEQYF. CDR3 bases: TGTGCCAGCAGCTTAGCGGGACTAGCGGATCGGGCCTACGAGCAGTACTTC.

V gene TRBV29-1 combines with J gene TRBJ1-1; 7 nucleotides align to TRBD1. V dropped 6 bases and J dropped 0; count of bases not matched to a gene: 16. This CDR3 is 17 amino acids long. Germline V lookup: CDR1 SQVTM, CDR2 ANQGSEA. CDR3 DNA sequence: TGCAGCGTCGCCACAGATGACAGGGTAGGGGTGAACACTGAAGCTTTCTTT. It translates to CSVATDDRVGVNTEAFF.

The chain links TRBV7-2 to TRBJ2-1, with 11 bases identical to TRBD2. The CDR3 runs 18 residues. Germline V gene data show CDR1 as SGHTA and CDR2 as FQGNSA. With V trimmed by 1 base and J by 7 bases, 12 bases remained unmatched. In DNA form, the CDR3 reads TGTGCCAGCAGCTTAGTTGTGCAGGCTAGCGGGAGGCCTAATGAGCAGTTCTTC. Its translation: CASSLVVQASGRPNEQFF.

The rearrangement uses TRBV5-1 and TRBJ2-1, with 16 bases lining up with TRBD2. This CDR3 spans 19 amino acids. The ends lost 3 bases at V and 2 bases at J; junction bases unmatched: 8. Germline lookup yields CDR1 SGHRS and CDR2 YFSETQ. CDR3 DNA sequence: TGCGCCAGCAGCTGGCCGGGACTAGCGGGAGGGCCCCCCTACAATGAGCAGTTCTTC. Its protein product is CASSWPGLAGGPPYNEQFF.

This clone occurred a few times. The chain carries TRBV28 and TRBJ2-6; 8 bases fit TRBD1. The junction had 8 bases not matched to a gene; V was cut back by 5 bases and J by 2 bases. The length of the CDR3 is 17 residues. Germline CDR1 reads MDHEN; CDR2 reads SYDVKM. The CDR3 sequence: CASSPPTGDPGANVLTF. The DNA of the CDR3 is TGTGCCAGCAGTCCCCCGACAGGGGACCCTGGGGCCAACGTCCTGACTTTC.

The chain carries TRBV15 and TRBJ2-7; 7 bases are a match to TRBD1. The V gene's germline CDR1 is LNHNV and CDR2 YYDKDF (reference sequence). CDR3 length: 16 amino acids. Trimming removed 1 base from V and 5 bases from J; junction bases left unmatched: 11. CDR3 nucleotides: TGTGCCACCAGCAGAGCCCTGGGGAAGGGGGCCGACGAGCAGTACTTC. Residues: CATSRALGKGADEQYF.

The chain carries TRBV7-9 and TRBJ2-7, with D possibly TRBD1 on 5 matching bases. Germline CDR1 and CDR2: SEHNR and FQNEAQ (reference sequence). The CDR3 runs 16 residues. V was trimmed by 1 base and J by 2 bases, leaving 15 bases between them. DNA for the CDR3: TGTGCCAGCAGCTTAGATTTCAGCTTAGGGGCCTACGAGCAGTACTTC. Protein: CASSLDFSLGAYEQYF.

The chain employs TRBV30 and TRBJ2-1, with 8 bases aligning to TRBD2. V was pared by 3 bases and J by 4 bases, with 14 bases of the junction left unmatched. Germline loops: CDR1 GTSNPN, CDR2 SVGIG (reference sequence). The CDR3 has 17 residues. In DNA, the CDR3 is TGTGCCTGGAGAGACTTTCGGGGGGGGACCTTTTACAATGAGCAGTTCTTC. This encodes CAWRDFRGGTFYNEQFF.

The DNA for the CDR3 is TGTGCCAGCAGCCTCCAGGGTGCAGGGGCTGTGGGCGAGCAGTACTTC. It codes for CASSLQGAGAVGEQYF. The chain combines TRBV9 with TRBJ2-5; tentative D call: TRBD1 (6 bases). Matching the DNA end better, TRBJ2-7 makes the J call doubtful. Per germline, CDR1 SGDLS and CDR2 YYNGEE. CDR3 length: 16 residues.

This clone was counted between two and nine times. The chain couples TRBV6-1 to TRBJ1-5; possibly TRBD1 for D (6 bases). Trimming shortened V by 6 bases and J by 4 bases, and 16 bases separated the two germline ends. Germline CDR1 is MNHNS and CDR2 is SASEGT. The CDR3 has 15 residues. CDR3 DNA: TGTGCCAGCAGCGAGGACAGAGTTGGGAATCAGCCCCAGCATTTT. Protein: CASSEDRVGNQPQHF.

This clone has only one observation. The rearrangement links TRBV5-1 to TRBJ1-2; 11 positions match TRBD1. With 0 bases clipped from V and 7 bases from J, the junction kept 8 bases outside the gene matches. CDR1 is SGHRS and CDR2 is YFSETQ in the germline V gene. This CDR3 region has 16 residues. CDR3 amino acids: CASSLGTGTGGSGYTF. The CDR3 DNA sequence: TGCGCCAGCAGCTTGGGAACCGGGACAGGGGGTTCTGGCTACACCTTC.

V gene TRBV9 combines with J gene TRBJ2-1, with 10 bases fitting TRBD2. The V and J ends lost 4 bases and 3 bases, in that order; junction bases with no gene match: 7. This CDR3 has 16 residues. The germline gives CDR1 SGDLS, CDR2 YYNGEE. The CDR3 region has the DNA TGTGCCAGCAGCCCGCCAGCGGGAGGGCACTACAATGAGCAGTTCTTC. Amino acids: CASSPPAGGHYNEQFF.

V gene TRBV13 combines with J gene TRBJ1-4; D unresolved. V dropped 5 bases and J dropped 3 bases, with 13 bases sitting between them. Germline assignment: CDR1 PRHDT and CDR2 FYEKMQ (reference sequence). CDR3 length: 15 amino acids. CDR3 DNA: TGTGCCAGCAGCCCAACCCGCGTTCCTAATGAAAAACTGTTTTTT. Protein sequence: CASSPTRVPNEKLFF.

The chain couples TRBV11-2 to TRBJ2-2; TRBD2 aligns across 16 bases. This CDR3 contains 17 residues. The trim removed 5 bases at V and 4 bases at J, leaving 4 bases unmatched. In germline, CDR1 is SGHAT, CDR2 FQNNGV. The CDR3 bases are TGTGCCAGCAGCCCGGGACTAGCGGGAGGGGGCACCGGGGAGCTGTTTTTT. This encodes CASSPGLAGGGTGELFF.

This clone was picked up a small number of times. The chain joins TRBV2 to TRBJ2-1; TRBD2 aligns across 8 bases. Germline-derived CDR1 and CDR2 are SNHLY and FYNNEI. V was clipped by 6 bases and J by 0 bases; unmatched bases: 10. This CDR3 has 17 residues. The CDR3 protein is CASRDGLAGSSYNEQFF. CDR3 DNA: TGTGCCAGCAGAGACGGGCTAGCGGGCAGCTCCTACAATGAGCAGTTCTTC. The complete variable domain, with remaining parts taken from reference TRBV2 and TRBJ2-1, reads EPEVTQTPSHQVTQMGQEVILRCVPISNHLYFYWYRQILGQKVEFLVSFYNNEISEKSEIFDDQFSVERPDGSNFTLKIRSTKLEDSAMYFCASRDGLAGSSYNEQFFGPGTRLTVL.

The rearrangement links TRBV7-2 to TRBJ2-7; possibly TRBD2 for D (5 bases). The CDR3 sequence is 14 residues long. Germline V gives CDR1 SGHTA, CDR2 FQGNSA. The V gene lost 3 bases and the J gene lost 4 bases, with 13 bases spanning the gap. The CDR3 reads CASSFNARTYEQYF. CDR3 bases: TGTGCCAGCAGCTTCAACGCACGGACTTACGAGCAGTACTTC.

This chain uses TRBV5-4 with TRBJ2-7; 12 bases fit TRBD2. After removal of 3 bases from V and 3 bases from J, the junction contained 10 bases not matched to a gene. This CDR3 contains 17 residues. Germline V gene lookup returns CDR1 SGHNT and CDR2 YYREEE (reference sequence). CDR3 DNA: TGTGCCAGCAGCTGGTCGGATCTAGCGGGAGGGAGCTACGAGCAGTACTTC. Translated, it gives CASSWSDLAGGSYEQYF. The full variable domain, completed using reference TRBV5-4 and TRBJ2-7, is ETGVTQSPTHLIKTRGQQVTLRCSSQSGHNTVSWYQQALGQGPQFIFQYYREEENGRGNFPPRFSGLQFPNYSSELNVNALELDDSALYLCASSWSDLAGGSYEQYFGPGTRLTVT.

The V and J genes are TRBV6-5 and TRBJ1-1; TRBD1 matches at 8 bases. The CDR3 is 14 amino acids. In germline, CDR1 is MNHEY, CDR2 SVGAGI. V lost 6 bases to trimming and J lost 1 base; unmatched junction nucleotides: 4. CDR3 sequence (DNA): TGTGCCAGCAGCTACAGGGGGTCGAACACTGAAGCTTTCTTT. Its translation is CASSYRGSNTEAFF.

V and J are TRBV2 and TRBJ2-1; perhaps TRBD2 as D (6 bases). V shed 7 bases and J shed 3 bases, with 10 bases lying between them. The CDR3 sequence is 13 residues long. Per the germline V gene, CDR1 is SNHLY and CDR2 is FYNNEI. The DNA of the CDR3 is TGTGCCAGCACCGGGAGTCACTACAATGAGCAGTTCTTC. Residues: CASTGSHYNEQFF.